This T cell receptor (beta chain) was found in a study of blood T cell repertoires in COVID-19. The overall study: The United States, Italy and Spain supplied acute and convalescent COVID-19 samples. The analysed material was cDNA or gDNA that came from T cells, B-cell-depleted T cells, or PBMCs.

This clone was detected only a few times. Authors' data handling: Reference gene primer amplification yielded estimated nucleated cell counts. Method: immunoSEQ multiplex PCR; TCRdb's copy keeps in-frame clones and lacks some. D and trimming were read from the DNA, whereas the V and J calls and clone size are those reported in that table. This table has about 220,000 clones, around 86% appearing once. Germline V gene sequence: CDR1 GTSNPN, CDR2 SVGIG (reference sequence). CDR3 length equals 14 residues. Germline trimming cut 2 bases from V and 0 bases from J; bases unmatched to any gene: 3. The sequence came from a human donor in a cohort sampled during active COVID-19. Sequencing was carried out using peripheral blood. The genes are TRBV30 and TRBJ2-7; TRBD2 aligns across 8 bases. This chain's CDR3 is CAWSLAGRSYEQYF. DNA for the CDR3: TGTGCCTGGAGTCTAGCGGGCCGCTCCTACGAGCAGTACTTC.